This record covers a single T cell receptor beta chain. The antigen is undetermined. The junction had 6 bases not matched to a gene; V was cut back by 7 bases and J by 4 bases. CDR3 length: 14 residues. The sample originates from a study of response to subunit inactivated influenza vaccine. Broader study findings: Authors suggested each seasonal flu vaccination may recruit only limited numbers of new T cells.

TCRdb reprocessed the RT-PCR reads with MiXCR, giving one entry per CDR3 protein. The data contain 860,000 or so distinct CDR3 sequences, over 20% of them singletons. The sequence came from a man aged 50-60 years who received an inactivated influenza vaccine. The rearrangement uses TRBV12-3 or TRBV12-4 and TRBJ2-2; 7 bases are shared with TRBD2. Sequencing used PBMCs from blood, obtained 5 days after vaccination. CDR3 in DNA: TGTGCCAGCACCTTGAGCGGGATCACCGGGGAGCTGTTTTTT. Its translation is CASTLSGITGELFF.